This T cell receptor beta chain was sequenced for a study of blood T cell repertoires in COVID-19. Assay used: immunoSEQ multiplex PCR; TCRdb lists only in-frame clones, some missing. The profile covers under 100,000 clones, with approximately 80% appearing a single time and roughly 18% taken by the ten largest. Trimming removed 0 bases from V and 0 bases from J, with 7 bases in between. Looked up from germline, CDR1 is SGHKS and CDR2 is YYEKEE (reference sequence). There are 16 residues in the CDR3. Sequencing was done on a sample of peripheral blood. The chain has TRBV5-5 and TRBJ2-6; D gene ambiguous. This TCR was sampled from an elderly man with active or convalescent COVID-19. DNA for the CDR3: TGTGCCAGCAGCTTGGAGACAAACTCTGGGGCCAACGTCCTGACTTTC. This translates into CASSLETNSGANVLTF.